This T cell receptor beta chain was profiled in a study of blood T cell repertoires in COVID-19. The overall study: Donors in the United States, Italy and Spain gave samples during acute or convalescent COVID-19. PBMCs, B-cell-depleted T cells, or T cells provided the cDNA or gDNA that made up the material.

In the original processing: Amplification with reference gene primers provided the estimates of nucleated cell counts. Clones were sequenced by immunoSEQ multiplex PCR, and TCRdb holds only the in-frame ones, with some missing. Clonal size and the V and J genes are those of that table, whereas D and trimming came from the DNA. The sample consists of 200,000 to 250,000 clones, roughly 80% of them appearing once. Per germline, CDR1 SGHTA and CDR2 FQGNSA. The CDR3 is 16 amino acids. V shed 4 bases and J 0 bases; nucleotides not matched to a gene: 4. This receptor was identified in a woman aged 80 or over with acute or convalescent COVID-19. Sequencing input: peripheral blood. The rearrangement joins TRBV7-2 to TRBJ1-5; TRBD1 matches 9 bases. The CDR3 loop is CASSSRQGDSNQPQHF. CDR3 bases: TGTGCCAGCAGCTCAAGACAGGGGGATAGCAATCAGCCCCAGCATTTT.